This T cell receptor beta chain was captured in a study of memory CD4+ T cells and cytomegalovirus serostatus. The sort gate was single viable CD3+CD4+CD8-CD45RO+ cells for memory CD4+ T cells. After removal of 1 base from V and 2 bases from J, the junction contained 7 bases not matched to a gene. Per the germline V gene, CDR1 is LGHNA and CDR2 is YSLEER. This CDR3 spans 16 amino acids. Clones were sequenced by immunoSEQ multiplex PCR, and TCRdb holds only the in-frame ones, with some missing. The sample consists of about 59,000 clones, roughly 80% of them appearing once. The chain couples TRBV4-3 to TRBJ1-1; 7 bases are shared with TRBD1. Sequenced input: memory CD4+ T cells from blood. The TCR was taken from an adult in good health and CMV-seronegative. Some clones in this sample may be carry-over from other donors' samples. The CDR3 reads CASSQGFGTANTEAFF. CDR3 DNA sequence: TGCGCCAGCAGCCAAGGCTTTGGGACAGCTAACACTGAAGCTTTCTTT.